Reported below is one TCR beta chain. These data come from a study of cytomegalovirus exposure and HLA in healthy donors. CDR1 SNHLY and CDR2 FYNNEI come from the germline V gene. CDR3 length equals 16 residues. Trimming took 2 bases from V and 3 from J; bases not matched to a gene: 10. The PCR employed 60 Vbeta primers together with 13 Jbeta primers. The assay was immunoSEQ multiplex PCR, and TCRdb's table has in-frame clones only and misses some. The profile shows some 63,000 clones, roughly four fifths of them singletons. Sequencing was carried out using PBMCs. The chain links TRBV2 to TRBJ2-7, with 7 bases fitting TRBD2. This TCR was sampled from a human donor in good health. This CDR3 reads CASSEWGLTERYEQYF. For the CDR3, the DNA is TGTGCCAGCAGTGAATGGGGACTAACGGAGCGCTACGAGCAGTACTTC.